This T cell receptor (beta chain) was obtained from a study of identical twins. This clonotype was counted only a few times. Its antigen remains unknown. The CDR3 contains 16 residues. Findings and limits, study-wide: Alpha sequences that were out-of-frame and twin-shared showed an excess of low generation probability. The analysis was cross-sectional rather than longitudinal within donors. Invariant MAIT and iNKT cells are populations that could partly confound zero-insertion analyses.

TCRdb ran MiXCR on the 5' RACE reads and lists one entry per CDR3 protein. The repertoire includes 1.5 million to 2 million distinct CDR3 sequences, roughly 35% of them detected once, and roughly 0.3% sits in the top ten. The V gene is TRBV21-1, the J gene TRBJ1-5; TRBD1, the table's D call, was not compared with the DNA. TRBV21-1 is a documented pseudogene. This TCR was recovered from a newborn girl in good health. Sequenced: cord blood. CDR3 amino acids: CASSNCDREGNQPQHF. CDR3 sequence (DNA): TGTGCCAGCAGCAATTGTGACAGGGAAGGGAATCAGCCCCAGCATTTT.